The clone carrying this TCR beta chain was observed at least ten times. The sample is drawn from a study of identical twins. The CDR3 spans 14 residues. Germline CDR1 reads SQVTM; CDR2 reads ANQGSEA. Trimming removed 4 bases at V and 1 base at J, with 8 bases between. Carrying unique molecular identifiers, the cDNA also gained a universal primer site through template switching. A single record per CDR3 protein comes from TCRdb applying MiXCR to the 5' RACE reads. The repertoire consists of approximately 140,000 distinct CDR3 sequences, with roughly 3.3% occurring once and the leading ten covering approximately 7.7%. Healthy Caucasians supplied all donations.

The chain joins TRBV29-1 to TRBJ2-6, with D unclear. The sequencing sample was made of memory T cells sorted from blood. The sequence came from a man aged 18 to 30 in good health. CDR3 DNA: TGCAGCGTTGTTGGTCTGTCTGGGGCCAACGTCCTGACTTTC. Protein sequence: CSVVGLSGANVLTF.